In its sample, the clone carrying this T cell receptor beta chain was seen many times. From around 0.4 ug of RNA, a library with molecular barcoded alpha/delta and beta/gamma adaptors was made. In TCRdb, the reads were re-called with MiXCR into one record per CDR3 protein. The table records approximately 65,000 distinct CDR3 sequences, 14% of them present only once. This sample stems from a study of read filtering for tumor transcriptome and immune sequencing. The V and J ends lost 0 bases and 6 bases respectively, with 6 bases between them. This CDR3 is built from 12 residues. Looked up from germline, CDR1 is SGHRS and CDR2 is YFSETQ.

This chain uses TRBV5-1 with TRBJ1-2; D not certain. The TCR comes from a donor aged 40 or over with multiple myeloma. The source material was a population of CD138-negative cells sorted from bone marrow. The CDR3 protein is CASSLGRDGYTF. The DNA for the CDR3 is TGCGCCAGCAGCTTGGGTCGCGATGGCTACACCTTC.